In this sample, the clone carrying this T cell receptor (beta chain) turned up a few times. These data belong to a study of human T cells and chemical hapten exposure. The wider study: DPC at 2% was the sensitizing agent, placed on 2 cm by 2 cm of upper inner arm skin.

Time point defined: patch test 2, 6 weeks after DPC sensitization. As for treatment: therapeutic diphenylcyclopropenone sensitization with weekly scalp DPC. Via MiXCR, TCRdb re-called the RACE reads, giving one row per CDR3 protein. The sample lists approximately 89,000 distinct CDR3 sequences, about 9.4% occurring once. The receptor comes from a woman aged 30 to 39 with alopecia areata. Some clones in this sample may be carry-over from other donors' samples. Sequences were derived from whole blood, sampled in connection with sensitization to the hapten diphenylcyclopropenone (DPC).

CDR3 loop: CASSQALRGPPHEQYF. The CDR3 DNA reads TGTGCCAGCAGCCAGGCTCTCCGGGGTCCTCCCCACGAGCAGTACTTC. V is TRBV3-2 and J is TRBJ2-7; the tabulated D call, TRBD2, remains unverified against the DNA. TRBV3-2 is noted as a pseudogene. There are 16 residues in the CDR3.